One sample yielded the 8 T cell receptor beta chains listed below, sequenced in a study of T-cell memory formation after mild COVID-19. MiXCR, applied by TCRdb to the 5' RACE reads, yields one record per CDR3 protein. In the table there are over 14,000 distinct CDR3 sequences, approximately 19% of which are singletons. Sequenced material: PBMCs or a T cell subset sorted from them (not recorded which). The source is an adult woman who had mild COVID-19 (a few samples of this study predate the infection). Cell type and time point are not known.

This clonotype was found many times. V usage is TRBV9 and J usage is TRBJ2-3; no clear D gene. The V gene's germline CDR1 is SGDLS and CDR2 YYNGEE. V shed 0 bases and J shed 4 bases, with 9 bases lying between them. The CDR3 is made up of 14 amino acids. CDR3 protein: CASSVVGSPDTQYF. As DNA, the CDR3 is TGTGCCAGCAGCGTAGTAGGGTCCCCAGATACGCAGTATTTT. Based on the CDR3 plus reference TRBV9 and TRBJ2-3, the full variable domain is DSGVTQTPKHLITATGQRVTLRCSPRSGDLSVYWYQQSLDQGLQFLIQYYNGEERAKGNILERFSAQQFPDLHSELNLSSLELGDSALYFCASSVVGSPDTQYFGPGTRLTVL.

This clonotype was counted at least ten times. The chain links TRBV4-1 to TRBJ1-1, with D perhaps matching TRBD1 (5 bases). Trimming took 0 bases from V and 4 from J, leaving 15 bases between them. The CDR3 is made up of 16 amino acids. Germline-derived CDR1 and CDR2 are MGHRA and YSYEKL. The CDR3 DNA follows: TGCGCCAGCAGCCAAGAAGGGGCGTATCAGGGCACTGAAGCTTTCTTT. Its protein is CASSQEGAYQGTEAFF.

This clonotype occurred many times. This chain connects TRBV11-2 to TRBJ1-1, with D possibly being TRBD1 (5 bases). This CDR3 region has 13 residues. V dropped 1 base and J dropped 6 bases, with 9 bases sitting between them. CDR1 and CDR2 from the germline V gene are SGHAT and FQNNGV. The CDR3 region has the DNA TGTGCCAGCAGCTTAGGTCAGGGACCTGAAGCTTTCTTT. This codes for CASSLGQGPEAFF.

This clonotype was seen many times. The chain recombines TRBV12-3 or TRBV12-4 with TRBJ1-1; 9 nucleotides line up with TRBD1. The V segment lost 5 bases and the J segment 6 bases; nucleotides outside the gene matches: 4. The CDR3 has 13 residues. The CDR3 spells CASSPQGAPEAFF. The CDR3 region has the DNA TGTGCCAGCAGTCCACAGGGGGCCCCTGAAGCTTTCTTT.

This clonotype was seen at least ten times. The chain employs TRBV30 and TRBJ1-5; D gene uncertain. Looked up from germline, CDR1 is GTSNPN and CDR2 is SVGIG (reference sequence). Trimming took 0 bases from V and 2 from J, leaving 5 bases between them. This CDR3 spans 13 amino acids. CDR3 amino acids: CAWSVTRNQPQHF. The CDR3 coding sequence is TGTGCCTGGAGTGTGACCCGCAATCAGCCCCAGCATTTT.

By its share, this clonotype is medium-sized. This sequence joins TRBV24-1 and TRBJ2-7, with D hard to call. The CDR3 sequence is 18 residues long. The V gene lost 3 bases and the J gene lost 2 bases, with 22 bases spanning the gap. CDR1 and CDR2 (germline): KGHDR, SFDVKD. The CDR3 nucleotides are TGTGCCACCAGTGATCTCCGTGTGGCAGAGCCGGCTCCCTACGAGCAGTACTTC. The encoded protein is CATSDLRVAEPAPYEQYF.

Ten or more counts support this clonotype. V gene TRBV12-3 or TRBV12-4 combines with J gene TRBJ2-3, with 13 bases fitting TRBD2. The CDR3 loop spans 17 amino acids. V lost 3 bases, J lost 0 bases, and 3 bases stayed unmatched. Here the CDR3 DNA reads TGTGCCAGCAGTTTGGGACTAGCGGGACCTAGCACAGATACGCAGTATTTT. This translates into CASSLGLAGPSTDTQYF.

This clonotype showed up many times. This chain uses TRBV7-6 with TRBJ2-7, with TRBD1 matching over 8 bases. CDR3 length equals 16 residues. The germline V gene encodes CDR1 SGHVS and CDR2 FNYEAQ. V was pared by 5 bases and J by 7 bases, with 16 bases of the junction left unmatched. The CDR3 reads CASSQGDVRGPGEQYF. In DNA, the CDR3 is TGTGCCAGCAGCCAAGGTGATGTCAGGGGGCCTGGGGAGCAGTACTTC.